This T cell receptor (beta chain) was retrieved from a study of T cells in Graves' hyperthyroidism and ophthalmopathy. Study overall: Initial diagnosis, before any treatment, was when peripheral blood was collected.

Amplification targeted TCR beta CDR3 regions from RNA transcripts. HTBI primers drove first-round RT-PCR of the TCR CDR3. TCRdb itself ran the multiplex PCR reads through MiXCR, one entry per CDR3 protein. The data contain more than 300,000 distinct CDR3 sequences, about 18% of them seen just once; the ten biggest clones take up around a third. Uncontrolled infection, other autoimmune disease, pregnancy or lactation barred patients from enrollment. CDR3 size: 14 residues. Germline V gene sequence: CDR1 SEHNR, CDR2 FQNEAQ (reference sequence). In regard to this clonotype: What it binds is not known. A read error may be the cause here, since a much bigger clone is one base away.

Study results and caveats: From stable hyperthyroidism, ophthalmopathy was separated by a 13 V-J model.

This rearrangement joins TRBV7-9 to TRBJ2-5; D ambiguous. Sequencing was performed on blood. The source of this sequence is a woman aged 25 to 39 with Graves' hyperthyroidism that later progressed to Graves' ophthalmopathy. CDR3 sequence reads: CASSQRITQEAQYF. CDR3 DNA sequence: TGTGCCAGCAGCCAAAGAATTACCCAAGAGGCCCAGTACTTC.